This T cell receptor beta chain was sequenced in a study of T-cell reconstitution after alpha-beta-depleted transplantation in children (dated by TCRdb to about 2016). Regarding the complete study: Using TCR repertoire profiling, the study followed T-cell immune reconstitution in a quantitative way in children after TCRalphabeta/CD19-depleted allogeneic hematopoietic cell transplantation.

What the authors observed across the whole study: In some patients, high TCRbeta diversity at day 60 was attributed to recipient T cells and intrathymic progenitors that had survived conditioning. Over subsequent months, a decline in hyperexpanded clone frequencies was noted, and after one year, T-cell counts and TCRbeta diversity were mostly ascribed to newly produced T cells. The apparently early recovery of alphabetaT-cell counts about two months after transplant reportedly depended on only several hundred rapidly expanded clones that came from non-depleted graft cells.

Notes on this clonotype: Its antigen is still unknown. Nothing much larger sits one base from this clone, and base qualities are not available.

Libraries were constructed by PCR. Sequencing took place on an Illumina HiSeq 2500. TCR libraries were prepared with molecular barcoding, using unique molecular identifiers to normalize TCRbeta repertoire quantification. The public reads were quality trimmed at Q25 with fastp and then assembled into clones with MiXCR by TCRdb, keeping productive beta chains. Rows with a matching CDR3 protein are joined into one entry that keeps the most common DNA and genes. The sample profile shows under 400,000 distinct CDR3 sequences; 20% to 30% of them were found once. The ten biggest clones cover over 9.5% of the sample. The treatment or condition label corresponds to: allogeneic hematopoietic cell transplantation with graft depleted of TCRalphabeta T cells and CD19 B cells. The transplant recipients were children given TCRalphabeta/CD19-depleted allogeneic hematopoietic cell grafts. CDR1 and CDR2 are read off the germline V gene as SGDLS and YYNGEE. V loses 0 bases of germline sequence and J loses 5 bases, and the interval between the two ends is 30 bases. Its CDR3 holds 21 amino acids, cysteine through phenylalanine. The only DNA kept is the CDR3, 63 bases in frame from the first base.

The receptor comes from a male patient younger than 18 who had a stem cell transplant for acute lymphoblastic leukemia, so the T cells may come from the graft donor. Sequenced here: PBMCs, mostly from graft donor cells, sampled 180 days after TCRalphabeta/CD19-depleted stem cell transplant. This chain joins TRBV9 to TRBJ1-5; TRBD1 might be the D gene, on 6 matching bases. The CDR3 protein sequence reads: CASSVGMDSPVLTTGYQPQHF. The DNA sequence is given as TGTGCCAGCAGCGTAGGCATGGACAGCCCCGTTCTGACCACGGGATATCAGCCCCAGCATTTT.